The rows below give T cell receptor beta chains drawn from one sample of a study of T cells in Graves' hyperthyroidism and ophthalmopathy. Each CDR3 protein gets one entry after TCRdb re-called the multiplex PCR reads with MiXCR. Of a few hundred thousand distinct CDR3 sequences listed, roughly 15% are singletons. Material: blood. These receptors were obtained from a middle-aged woman with Graves' ophthalmopathy. The CDR3 runs from the conserved cysteine through the conserved F or W. D genes are given only for firm matches. Clone size is stated in some rows and not others, as once, few, many or a class when expanded.

D	V	size	J	DNA	CDR3
-	TRBV6-5	many	TRBJ1-2	TGTGCCAGCAGTTACCTTGACAGTCTTGGCTACACCTTC	CASSYLDSLGYTF
-	TRBV12-3/TRBV12-4	-	TRBJ1-2	TGTGCCAGCACCCGGACAGAGGGTAGGGGCTACACCTTC	CASTRTEGRGYTF
TRBD2	TRBV11-2	many	TRBJ2-3	TGTGCCAGCAGCTTAGGTAGCGGGGGGCCCACAGATACGCAGTATTTT	CASSLGSGGPTDTQYF
TRBD2	TRBV20-1	many	TRBJ2-1	TGCAGTGCTAGAGATGCCGGGACTAGCGCTTATAATGAGCAGTTCTTC	CSARDAGTSAYNEQFF
TRBD1	TRBV6-5	many	TRBJ1-1	TGTGCCAGCAGTTACGACAGGGCGCAGAACACTGAAGCTTTCTTT	CASSYDRAQNTEAFF
TRBD1	TRBV5-1	-	TRBJ2-3	TGCGCCAGCAGCTTGGACAGGGGGGAAGATACGCAGTATTTT	CASSLDRGEDTQYF
TRBD1	TRBV19	-	TRBJ1-6	TGTGCCAGTAGTGATCGGACAGGATCTAATTCACCCCTCCACTTT	CASSDRTGSNSPLHF
TRBD1	TRBV2	many	TRBJ1-4	TGTGCCAGCGACAGGGCGGATGAAAAACTGTTTTTT	CASDRADEKLFF
TRBD2	TRBV7-6	-	TRBJ2-5	TGTGCCAGCAGCTTACGACCCCTAGCGGGGGCGAGCGAAGAGACCCAGTACTTC	CASSLRPLAGASEETQYF
-	TRBV24-1	many	TRBJ2-3	TGTGCCACCAGCGGACATACGACAGTCGATACGCAGTATTTT	CATSGHTTVDTQYF
-	TRBV20-1	-	TRBJ1-6	TGCAGAGCCTGGCTGAACTATAATTCACCCCTCCACTTT	CRAWLNYNSPLHF
-	TRBV15	-	TRBJ2-7	TGTGCCACCAGCAGAGGGGGAATTTCCTACGAGCAGTACTTC	CATSRGGISYEQYF
-	TRBV3-1	few	TRBJ1-3	TGTGCCAGCAGCCCCATGATTTTGGGCTCTGGAAACACCATATATTTT	CASSPMILGSGNTIYF
-	TRBV6-1	many	TRBJ1-1	TGTGCCAGCCGGCAGAACACTGAAGCTTTCTTT	CASRQNTEAFF
-	TRBV7-8	many	TRBJ2-1	TGTGCCAGCAGCTACGGGGGTCCTTACAATGAGCAGTTCTTC	CASSYGGPYNEQFF
-	TRBV24-1	-	TRBJ1-5	TGTGCCACCAGTGCTAGTGGGAGCAATCAGCCCCAGCATTTT	CATSASGSNQPQHF
-	TRBV7-6	-	TRBJ1-5	TGTGCCAGCAGCTTAGGGCAACGTGGCCAGCCCCAGCATTTT	CASSLGQRGQPQHF
TRBD2	TRBV20-1	many	TRBJ2-3	TGCAGTGCTGGGAAACTAGCGGGGGGCCCGATGTCTAGCACAGATACGCAGTATTTT	CSAGKLAGGPMSSTDTQYF
-	TRBV7-9	many	TRBJ1-4	TGTGCCAGCAGCCCCCCTGGGGAGGGTGAAAAACTGTTTTTT	CASSPPGEGEKLFF
TRBD1	TRBV20-1	-	TRBJ2-2	TGCAGTGCTAGAGGGGACAGGTACACCGGGGAGCTGTTTTTT	CSARGDRYTGELFF
TRBD1	TRBV2	many	TRBJ1-5	TGTGCCAGCGGCGGGACAGGTCTTCAGCCCCAGCATTTT	CASGGTGLQPQHF
-	TRBV7-9	few	TRBJ2-5	TGTGCCAGCGGATCCGGCTTAGCAGGGATGGAGACCCAGTACTTC	CASGSGLAGMETQYF
TRBD2	TRBV20-1	-	TRBJ2-3	TGCAGTGCCATAGTGGTCGGGACTAGGAACACAGATACGCAGTATTTT	CSAIVVGTRNTDTQYF
-	TRBV28	many	TRBJ2-1	TGTGCCAGCGGTAGGCCGATCTACAATGAGCAGTTCTTC	CASGRPIYNEQFF
TRBD2	TRBV6-1	-	TRBJ2-3	TGTGCCAGCAGTCCTATACTAGCGACGGATACGCAGTATTTT	CASSPILATDTQYF